This is a list of T cell receptor beta chains from one sample in a study of blood T cell repertoires in COVID-19. The protocol was immunoSEQ multiplex PCR, while the TCRdb copy is restricted to in-frame clones and leaves out a portion. The data hold about 68,000 clones, with 90% to 95% observed a single time. The sequencing sample was made of peripheral blood. The receptors stem from a man between 40 and 49 years old with COVID-19, enrolled during active disease. The CDR3 runs from the conserved cysteine through the conserved F or W. A D gene is named only where the DNA matches it firmly. The listing skips clone size in some rows; elsewhere it reads once, few, many or a size class.

>TRBJ1-3|TRBV7-4|-|-
TGTGCCAGGACACCGACGGAAGGCTCTGGAAACACCATATATTTT
CARTPTEGSGNTIYF
>TRBJ1-1|TRBV19|TRBD1|once
TGTGCCAGTCAAAGGGGACAGGGAATATCCGGCACTGAAGCTTTCTTT
CASQRGQGISGTEAFF
>TRBJ2-1|TRBV19|TRBD2|-
TGTGCCAGTAGTTCACCCCCAGCGGGGCTCTACAATGAGCAGTTCTTC
CASSSPPAGLYNEQFF
>TRBJ2-1|TRBV27|TRBD2|-
TGTGCCAGCAGTTTAGGACTAGCGGGGGACAATGAGCAGTTCTTC
CASSLGLAGDNEQFF
>TRBJ1-1|TRBV3-1/TRBV3-2|-|-
TGTGCCAGCAGCCAACCCGACGCGGGCGCTTTCTTT
CASSQPDAGAFF
>TRBJ2-7|TRBV27|-|-
TGTGCCAGCAGCCTCGGCAGGGCCTACGAGCAGTACTTC
CASSLGRAYEQYF
>TRBJ1-3|TRBV9|-|once
TGTGCCAGCAGCGTAGACCCAGGTTCCACTGGAAACACCATATATTTT
CASSVDPGSTGNTIYF
>TRBJ2-5|TRBV7-9|TRBD2|-
TGTGCCAGCAGCCCCCAGCGGGGGGGCGGAGAGACCCAGTACTTC
CASSPQRGGGETQYF
>TRBJ1-2|TRBV30|-|-
TGTGCCTGGAGCCAGGTCGGTGGCTACACCTTC
CAWSQVGGYTF
>TRBJ1-4|TRBV28|TRBD1|-
TGTGCCAGCAGTGAACCGGGACAGAATGAAAAACTGTTTTTT
CASSEPGQNEKLFF
>TRBJ1-2|TRBV7-8|-|-
TGTGCCAGCGCGGGGCCTCCAAACTATGGCTACACCTTC
CASAGPPNYGYTF
>TRBJ1-1|TRBV19|TRBD1|-
TGTGCCAGTAGTATAGTTACAGGGGACACTGAAGCTTTCTTT
CASSIVTGDTEAFF
>TRBJ2-7|TRBV2|-|-
TGTGCCAGCAGTCCTCAGGGTTACGAGCAGTACTTC
CASSPQGYEQYF
>TRBJ2-7|TRBV6-5|-|few
TGTGCCAGCAGTTGGACGGGACAAATATACGAGCAGTACTTC
CASSWTGQIYEQYF
>TRBJ1-3|TRBV9|-|-
TGTGCCAGCAGCGTAGCCGACAGCTCGGTTGCTGGAAACACCATATATTTT
CASSVADSSVAGNTIYF
>TRBJ1-5|TRBV4-2|-|-
TGTGCCAGCAGCCAAGATTGGGCGGGGGGCGACCAGCCCCAGCATTTT
CASSQDWAGGDQPQHF
>TRBJ2-1|TRBV5-1|TRBD2|-
TGCGCCAGCAGCCCGGGGACTAGCGACAATGAGCAGTTCTTC
CASSPGTSDNEQFF
>TRBJ2-4|TRBV4-1|TRBD2|-
TGCGCCAGCAGCCAAGAAGAGCGGTCTAGCGGCAAAAACATTCAGTACTTC
CASSQEERSSGKNIQYF
>TRBJ2-5|TRBV24-1|-|-
TGTGCCACCAGTGACGGGGGCCAAGAGACCCAGTACTTC
CATSDGGQETQYF
>TRBJ1-5|TRBV15|-|-
TGTGCCACCAGCGCCAGGAGCAATCAGCCCCAGCATTTT
CATSARSNQPQHF
>TRBJ1-2|TRBV27|TRBD1|-
TGTGCCATCCACGACAGGGACCATGGCTACACCTTC
CAIHDRDHGYTF
>TRBJ2-7|TRBV27|-|-
TGTGCCAGCAGTCTTCGGGGCTCCTACGAGCAGTACTTC
CASSLRGSYEQYF
>TRBJ2-3|TRBV30|TRBD1|once
TGTGCCTGGAGTACTACAGGGGGAAGTACGCAGTATTTT
CAWSTTGGSTQYF
>TRBJ2-3|TRBV6-4|-|-
TGTGCCAGCAGTGACTCGGGGCAGGGGCTAGATACGCAGTATTTT
CASSDSGQGLDTQYF
>TRBJ1-6|TRBV19|-|-
TGTGCCAGTAGTATAGAACAGGTCCCCGGTACCCTCCACTTT
CASSIEQVPGTLHF
>TRBJ1-2|TRBV6-1|TRBD1|-
TGTGCCAGCAGTGAACACGACAGGGGCCCCGATGGCTACACCTTC
CASSEHDRGPDGYTF
>TRBJ1-6|TRBV3-1/TRBV3-2|-|-
TGTGCCAGCACCCGGGCCAGGGAAAATTCACCCCTCCACTTT
CASTRARENSPLHF
>TRBJ2-1|TRBV5-1|TRBD1|-
TGCGCCAGCAGTTCGGGACAGGGGGCGTCCCATGAGCAGTTCTTC
CASSSGQGASHEQFF